This T cell receptor (beta chain) emerged from a study of blood T cell repertoires in COVID-19. Study background: Samples representing acute and convalescent COVID-19 were sourced from the United States, Italy and Spain. Sample material is recorded as cDNA or gDNA derived from T cells, B-cell-depleted T cells, or PBMCs.

The V end was cut by 7 bases, the J end by 0 bases, with 17 bases between. CDR3 length: 16 residues. CDR1 and CDR2 (germline): MGHRA, YSYEKL. Profiling relied on immunoSEQ multiplex PCR, and the TCRdb table lists in-frame clones only, not all of them. The table includes 85,000 to 120,000 clones, roughly 82% detected once. The clonotype was recovered from a human donor in a cohort sampled during active COVID-19. Sequenced material: peripheral blood. This chain joins TRBV4-1 and TRBJ2-3; maybe TRBD2 (6 bases). The CDR3 here is CASTLRISGSTDTQYF. Written as DNA, the CDR3 is TGCGCCAGCACCCTTAGAATCAGCGGGAGCACAGATACGCAGTATTTT.